Below are 10 T cell receptor beta chains sequenced from a single sample in a study of Ad26.COV2.S vaccination and SARS-CoV-2 variants. This sample's treatment: 15 to 20 received Ad26.COV2.S at low or high dose, single or two shots; about five received placebo; per-sample allocation not given. Repertoires come from day 63 after the first vaccine or placebo injection. Profiled with immunoSEQ multiplex PCR; TCRdb holds only in-frame clones, not every one. Of roughly 500,000 clones in the sample, roughly 87% were seen once. Material: peripheral blood, obtained in a trial of Ad26.COV2.S vaccine versus placebo. The receptor source for this set is a person aged 18-60 years who received the Ad26.COV2.S COVID-19 vaccine or a placebo.

This chain joins TRBV19 and TRBJ1-2; TRBD1 matches 7 bases. The CDR3 runs 14 residues. Trimming removed 4 bases from V and 6 bases from J; junction bases left unmatched: 8. CDR1 is LNHDA and CDR2 is SQIVND in the germline V gene (reference sequence). The chain's CDR3 is CASSTRDRTDGYTF. The CDR3 DNA reads as TGTGCCAGTAGTACAAGGGACAGAACGGATGGCTACACCTTC.

The chain recombines TRBV10-3 with TRBJ2-1, with a weak D call TRBD2 (5 bases). CDR3 size: 13 residues. CDR1 and CDR2 (germline): ENHRY, SYGVKD. Deletions cut 6 bases from V and 5 bases from J, with 11 bases between. As DNA, the CDR3 is TGTGCCATCAGATTTGCGCGGGACAATGAGCAGTTCTTC. Translation gives CAIRFARDNEQFF.

A single count supports this clone. The chain carries TRBV30 and TRBJ1-2; TRBD1 aligns across 10 bases. This CDR3 has 13 amino acids. Germline trimming cut 2 bases from V and 6 bases from J; bases unmatched to any gene: 3. CDR1 is GTSNPN, CDR2 SVGIG, per germline (reference sequence). The CDR3 reads CAWSPGTGDGYTF. The CDR3 DNA follows: TGTGCCTGGAGTCCAGGGACAGGGGATGGCTACACCTTC.

The V and J genes are TRBV6-6 and TRBJ2-1, with D perhaps matching TRBD2 (5 bases). V lost 0 bases to trimming and J lost 8 bases, with 17 bases between them. The CDR3 contains 16 residues. CDR1 MNHNY and CDR2 SVGAGI come from the germline V gene (reference sequence). Here the CDR3 DNA reads TGTGCCAGCAGTTACTCGATAGAACTAGTAGAGGATGAGCAGTTCTTC. It translates to CASSYSIELVEDEQFF.

This sequence joins TRBV29-1 and TRBJ1-2; TRBD1 aligns across 7 bases. Unmatched junction bases numbered 2, after V lost 4 bases and J lost 6 bases. CDR1 and CDR2 from the germline V gene are SQVTM and ANQGSEA. CDR3 length equals 11 residues. The CDR3 nucleotides read TGCAGCGTTGGAGGGGGCCATGGCTACACCTTC. Amino acids: CSVGGGHGYTF.

This clone was seen more than once but under ten times. The rearrangement uses TRBV7-3 and TRBJ1-5; D gene uncertain. The CDR3 sequence is 13 residues long. Germline lookup yields CDR1 SGHTA and CDR2 FQGTGA. V was pared by 1 base and J by 6 bases, with 7 bases between. The CDR3 region is CASSLRAGQPQHF. In DNA form, the CDR3 reads TGTGCCAGCAGCTTAAGGGCAGGTCAGCCCCAGCATTTT.

The chain joins TRBV4-2 to TRBJ2-5; 16 bases are shared with TRBD2. With V trimmed by 4 bases and J by 5 bases, 22 bases remained unmatched. Germline loops: CDR1 LGHNA, CDR2 YNFKEQ. This CDR3 is built from 22 residues. Here the CDR3 reads CASSLDSYSGTSGGDGRETQYF. CDR3 DNA: TGTGCCAGCAGCCTAGACTCGTACTCCGGGACTAGCGGGGGGGACGGTCGGGAGACCCAGTACTTC.

This rearrangement joins TRBV7-2 to TRBJ2-1; D remains unclear. CDR1 and CDR2 from the germline V gene are SGHTA and FQGNSA. V dropped 5 bases and J dropped 5 bases, with 10 bases sitting between them. CDR3 length equals 13 residues. CDR3 nucleotide sequence: TGTGCCAGCAGCCCCAACACGAACAATGAGCAGTTCTTC. It translates to CASSPNTNNEQFF.

The chain carries TRBV5-6 and TRBJ2-2; 7 bases line up with TRBD1. Germline values: CDR1 SGHDT, CDR2 YYEEEE. The trim removed 2 bases at V and 3 bases at J, leaving 7 bases unmatched. The CDR3 runs 16 residues. CDR3 amino acids: CASSLEEGAYTGELFF. CDR3 DNA sequence: TGTGCCAGCAGCTTAGAAGAGGGGGCCTACACCGGGGAGCTGTTTTTT.

The CDR3 region has the DNA TGTGCCAGCAGTCCCACAGACCTTACTCAGGTGATTTATGGCTACACCTTC. Its protein product is CASSPTDLTQVIYGYTF. The chain uses TRBV28 and TRBJ1-2; D gene uncertain. The CDR3 contains 17 residues. V was shortened by 5 bases and J by 5 bases, with 24 bases between the two germline ends. Germline V gives CDR1 MDHEN, CDR2 SYDVKM.